Here is one T cell receptor beta chain with its context. There are 14 residues in the CDR3. The germline V gene has CDR1 ENHRY and CDR2 SYGVKD. Trimming left V 2 bases short and J 5 bases short, with 12 bases between. The data derive from a study of blood T cell repertoires in COVID-19. Profiled with immunoSEQ multiplex PCR; TCRdb holds only in-frame clones, not every one. The profile shows about 190,000 clones, 82% of them singletons. This chain links TRBV10-3 with TRBJ1-2; D perhaps matches TRBD1 (6 bases). The clonotype comes from an elderly woman with active or convalescent COVID-19. Sequenced input: peripheral blood. CDR3 region: CAISETGTAYGYTF. The CDR3, as DNA: TGTGCCATCAGTGAGACAGGGACGGCTTATGGCTACACCTTC.